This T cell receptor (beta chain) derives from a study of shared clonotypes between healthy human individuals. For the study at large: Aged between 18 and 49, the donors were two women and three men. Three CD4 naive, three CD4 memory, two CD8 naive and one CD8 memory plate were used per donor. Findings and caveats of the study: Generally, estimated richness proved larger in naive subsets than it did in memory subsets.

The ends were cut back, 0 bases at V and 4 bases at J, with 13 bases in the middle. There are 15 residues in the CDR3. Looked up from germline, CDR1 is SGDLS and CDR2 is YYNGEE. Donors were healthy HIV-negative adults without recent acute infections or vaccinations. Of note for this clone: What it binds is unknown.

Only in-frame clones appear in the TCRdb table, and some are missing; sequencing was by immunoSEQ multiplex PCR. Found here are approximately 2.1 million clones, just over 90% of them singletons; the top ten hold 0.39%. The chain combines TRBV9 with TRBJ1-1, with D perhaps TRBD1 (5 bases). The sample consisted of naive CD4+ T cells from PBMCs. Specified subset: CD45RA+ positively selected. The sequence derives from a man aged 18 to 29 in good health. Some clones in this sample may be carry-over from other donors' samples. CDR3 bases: TGTGCCAGCAGCGTAGTTGCCACCGGGGGCACTGAAGCTTTCTTT. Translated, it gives CASSVVATGGTEAFF. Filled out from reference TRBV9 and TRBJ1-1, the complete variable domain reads DSGVTQTPKHLITATGQRVTLRCSPRSGDLSVYWYQQSLDQGLQFLIQYYNGEERAKGNILERFSAQQFPDLHSELNLSSLELGDSALYFCASSVVATGGTEAFFGQGTRLTVV.